This T cell receptor beta chain was captured in a study of control samples from healthy donors and cancer patients (dated by TCRdb to about 2020). The germline V gene (reference sequence) specifies GTSNPN as CDR1 and SVGIG as CDR2. Between the V and J ends, shortened by 6 bases and 5 bases respectively, the junction contains 22 bases. There are 15 amino acids in the CDR3, from cysteine to phenylalanine inclusive. The entry retains the CDR3 DNA only, 45 bases that are in frame from base 1. The method behind the library was the immunoSEQ multiplex PCR assay. TCRdb obtained this table from immuneACCESS and retained in-frame rearrangements with V and J assigned. These tables miss some clones; where compared with another copy, unresolved V genes account for less than half of the shortfall, and the remainder is unexplained. This sample is represented by about 55,000 clones; 88% of them were singletons. The ten largest make up 3.5% to 4% of the sample.

As concerns this clone: What antigen it recognizes has not been identified. It has no much larger one-base neighbor in the sample; base qualities were not kept.

The chain is assembled from TRBV30 and TRBJ1-1, with the D gene not confidently named. The sequenced sample consisted of blood. This TCR was sampled from a man aged 50 to 59 in good health. The CDR3 protein is CACSKGQQGWTEAFF. The DNA reads TGTGCCTGTTCCAAAGGCCAACAAGGGTGGACTGAAGCTTTCTTT.